These 21 T cell receptor beta chains were sequenced from one sample in a study of blood T cell repertoires in COVID-19. This table comes from immunoSEQ multiplex PCR, and its TCRdb copy is limited to in-frame clones, with some not included. The data contain over 80,000 clones, roughly nine tenths of them seen just once; the ten biggest clones take up approximately 1.7%. Sequencing was performed on peripheral blood. The receptors stem from a man aged 55 to 70 with acute or convalescent COVID-19.

This chain connects TRBV5-5 to TRBJ2-7; TRBD1 aligns across 11 bases. The V and J ends lost 4 bases and 3 bases, in that order; junction bases with no gene match: 9. CDR3 length equals 16 residues. Per the germline V gene, CDR1 is SGHKS and CDR2 is YYEKEE (reference sequence). The CDR3 DNA follows: TGTGCCAGCAGCGCTGAAACCGGGACAGGGGGCTACGAGCAGTACTTC. This codes for CASSAETGTGGYEQYF.

The CDR3 DNA reads TGTGCCAGCAGCTTACAACTAGCGGCGGCAGATACGCAGTATTTT. Its translation is CASSLQLAAADTQYF. The V call is TRBV7-9, the J call TRBJ2-3, with 8 bases that match TRBD2. Germline V CDR1 and CDR2: SEHNR, FQNEAQ (reference sequence). Unmatched junction bases numbered 5, after V lost 2 bases and J lost 4 bases. The CDR3 sequence is 15 residues long.

The CDR3 loop reads CASSPIAPAAYGYTF. The CDR3 DNA reads TGTGCCAGCTCACCAATCGCCCCAGCGGCATATGGCTACACCTTC. This chain connects TRBV18 to TRBJ1-2; D remains unclear. The V end was cut by 2 bases, the J end by 5 bases, with 15 bases between. This CDR3 has 15 amino acids. Germline V gives CDR1 KGHSH, CDR2 LQKENI.

This chain uses TRBV11-3 with TRBJ2-1; 11 nucleotides match TRBD2. The length of the CDR3 is 15 residues. CDR1 and CDR2 (germline): SGHNT, YENEEA. Trimming removed 3 bases from V and 9 bases from J; junction bases left unmatched: 7. Here the CDR3 reads CASSFTSGSRGEQFF. The CDR3 bases are TGTGCCAGCAGCTTCACTAGCGGGAGTAGGGGTGAGCAGTTCTTC.

The chain is built from TRBV5-1 and TRBJ2-7; 9 bases agree with TRBD2. The CDR3 loop spans 15 amino acids. J was trimmed by 5 bases and V by 0 bases; bases with no gene match: 6. Germline CDR1 is SGHRS and CDR2 is YFSETQ. CDR3 coding DNA: TGCGCCAGCAGCTTGGTATCAGCGGGAGGCGACGAGCAGTACTTC. Translated, it gives CASSLVSAGGDEQYF.

The chain uses TRBV5-4 and TRBJ2-5, with D unclear. CDR1 is SGHNT and CDR2 is YYREEE in the germline V gene (reference sequence). CDR3 length equals 15 residues. V lost 3 bases and J lost 5, with 17 bases in between. The CDR3 loop is CASSSHSWRWETQYF. CDR3 nucleotides: TGTGCCAGCAGCTCCCATTCTTGGCGGTGGGAGACCCAGTACTTC.

This chain uses TRBV6-6 with TRBJ2-1; 7 bases are shared with TRBD2. Germline CDR1 is MNHNY and CDR2 is SVGAGI (reference sequence). J was trimmed by 2 bases and V by 11 bases; bases with no gene match: 12. The CDR3 totals 15 residues. CDR3 nucleotides: TGTGCCGCAGCAACTAGCGACCGCCCCTACAATGAGCAGTTCTTC. Amino acids: CAAATSDRPYNEQFF.

The chain joins TRBV7-9 to TRBJ2-1; maybe TRBD1 (6 bases). Trimming took 1 base from V and 5 from J, leaving 12 bases between them. Germline V CDR1 and CDR2: SEHNR, FQNEAQ (reference sequence). This CDR3 has 15 residues. The DNA for the CDR3 is TGTGCCAGCAGCTTAGATCAGGGGCTGGACAATGAGCAGTTCTTC. Residues: CASSLDQGLDNEQFF.

V usage is TRBV10-3 and J usage is TRBJ2-7; TRBD2 matches at 7 bases. V lost 7 bases and J lost 6; bases outside the gene matches: 12. Germline lookup yields CDR1 ENHRY and CDR2 SYGVKD. The CDR3 sequence is 14 residues long. The CDR3 is CAINRAGVIGEQYF. The DNA for the CDR3 is TGTGCCATCAATAGGGCGGGAGTAATAGGCGAGCAGTACTTC.

The chain combines TRBV6-6 with TRBJ2-3, with TRBD2 matching over 9 bases. The CDR3 is 16 residues long. V shed 2 bases, J shed 2 bases, and the junction held 5 bases outside the gene matches. Germline CDR1 MNHNY, CDR2 SVGAGI (reference sequence). CDR3 sequence (DNA): TGTGCCAGCAGTTACGACGCGGGAGGGAACACAGATACGCAGTATTTT. It encodes CASSYDAGGNTDTQYF.

The chain carries TRBV15 and TRBJ2-7; 8 bases match TRBD1. The CDR3 has 14 residues. V lost 5 bases to trimming and J lost 3 bases; unmatched junction nucleotides: 6. Germline CDR1 reads LNHNV; CDR2 reads YYDKDF (reference sequence). CDR3 loop: CATSPTGGGYEQYF. CDR3 bases: TGTGCCACCAGCCCAACAGGGGGTGGCTACGAGCAGTACTTC.

This clone was seen a handful of times. The chain combines TRBV5-1 with TRBJ2-1, with 8 positions matching TRBD2. Germline values: CDR1 SGHRS, CDR2 YFSETQ. J gave up 7 bases and V 4 bases, and 7 bases lay outside the gene matches. The CDR3 sequence is 14 residues long. The CDR3 sequence is CASSGYGRVNEQFF. The CDR3 nucleotides read TGCGCCAGCAGCGGTTACGGGAGGGTGAATGAGCAGTTCTTC.

This sequence joins TRBV30 and TRBJ1-1; D is perhaps TRBD1 (6 bases). The CDR3 spans 14 residues. The V end was cut by 0 bases, the J end by 4 bases, with 12 bases between. CDR1 is GTSNPN, CDR2 SVGIG, per germline (reference sequence). The CDR3 sequence: CAWSVGRGSTEAFF. The CDR3 bases are TGTGCCTGGAGTGTGGGCAGGGGATCCACTGAAGCTTTCTTT. Based on the CDR3 plus reference TRBV30 and TRBJ1-1, the full variable domain is SQTIHQWPATLVQPVGSPLSLECTVEGTSNPNLYWYRQAAGRGLQLLFYSVGIGQISSEVPQNLSASRPQDRQFILSSKKLLLSDSGFYLCAWSVGRGSTEAFFGQGTRLTVV.

The CDR3 DNA follows: TGTGCCAGCAGCTTATGGGCTTTGGACAGCTATAGCAATCAGCCCCAGCATTTT. As protein: CASSLWALDSYSNQPQHF. This chain uses TRBV5-6 with TRBJ1-5; TRBD1 might be the D (6 bases). V lost 2 bases, J lost 0 bases, and 18 bases lay in between. Germline CDR1 is SGHDT and CDR2 is YYEEEE. The CDR3 extends over 18 amino acids.

The count of this clone is one. Here the CDR3 reads CASRTAGPYEQYF. For the CDR3, the DNA is TGTGCCAGCAGGACGGCGGGGCCCTACGAGCAGTACTTC. This chain connects TRBV27 to TRBJ2-7, with D possibly matching TRBD2 (6 bases). Deletions cut 6 bases from V and 2 bases from J, with 11 bases between. Germline V CDR1 and CDR2: MNHEY, SMNVEV (reference sequence). CDR3 size: 13 residues.

The rearrangement uses TRBV9 and TRBJ1-4; D is unclear. Germline V gives CDR1 SGDLS, CDR2 YYNGEE. The CDR3 is 14 residues long. Trimming removed 4 bases from V and 6 bases from J, with 13 bases in between. The CDR3 loop is CASSPSMAYEKLFF. CDR3 coding DNA: TGTGCCAGCAGCCCTTCGATGGCATATGAAAAACTGTTTTTT.

The genes are TRBV11-2 and TRBJ2-7; 8 nucleotides agree with TRBD1. The germline V gene encodes CDR1 SGHAT and CDR2 FQNNGV. J was trimmed by 0 bases and V by 2 bases; bases with no gene match: 6. This CDR3 is 16 amino acids long. This CDR3 is CASSLRRTGSSYEQYF. The CDR3 DNA sequence: TGTGCCAGCAGCTTACGCAGGACAGGGAGCTCCTACGAGCAGTACTTC.

The CDR3: CASSIVFGGNTDTQYF. DNA of the CDR3: TGTGCCAGTAGTATAGTATTCGGGGGGAACACAGATACGCAGTATTTT. The chain recombines TRBV19 with TRBJ2-3; 7 bases are shared with TRBD2. Germline V lookup: CDR1 LNHDA, CDR2 SQIVND (reference sequence). The length of the CDR3 is 16 residues. V shed 1 base, J shed 2 bases, and the junction held 6 bases outside the gene matches.

The gene calls are TRBV5-4 and TRBJ1-1; TRBD1 matches at 9 bases. V shed 5 bases and J 5 bases; nucleotides not matched to a gene: 7. This CDR3 spans 14 amino acids. Germline values: CDR1 SGHNT, CDR2 YYREEE (reference sequence). The CDR3 DNA follows: TGTGCCAGCAGAACAGGGGGCGGGGGGACTGAAGCTTTCTTT. Translated: CASRTGGGGTEAFF.

CDR3 region: CASIGAGEAEAFF. In nucleotides, the CDR3 is TGTGCCAGCATTGGCGCGGGGGAGGCTGAAGCTTTCTTT. The chain employs TRBV28 and TRBJ1-1; D possibly corresponds to TRBD1 (5 bases). CDR1 MDHEN and CDR2 SYDVKM come from the germline V gene. V lost 7 bases and J lost 6, with 15 bases in between. There are 13 residues in the CDR3.

This clone was picked up one time. This chain uses TRBV3-1 (or the pseudogene TRBV3-2) with TRBJ2-1, with 8 bases lining up with TRBD2. V gave up 4 bases and J gave up 6 bases; unmatched junction bases: 8. This CDR3 region has 15 residues. In germline, CDR1 is LGHDT, CDR2 YNNKEL (reference sequence). CDR3 nucleotides: TGTGCCAGCAGCCCGGGACTAGAGAGATCCAATGAGCAGTTCTTC. Translation: CASSPGLERSNEQFF.